This entry concerns a single T cell receptor (beta chain). The germline V and J ends were trimmed by 2 bases and 0 bases, with 7 bases remaining between them. This CDR3 is built from 14 residues. From germline, CDR1 is LGHDT and CDR2 YNNKEL (reference sequence). This record comes from a study of blood T cell repertoires in COVID-19. Across the study: Sites across the United States, Italy and Spain contributed samples from acute and convalescent COVID-19. PBMCs, B-cell-depleted T cells, or T cells provided the cDNA or gDNA that made up the material.

As handled by the study authors: Reference gene primers were amplified, and this amplification served to estimate nucleated cell counts. The repertoire was sequenced with immunoSEQ multiplex PCR; TCRdb's copy has only in-frame clones and lacks some. The V and J calls and clone size come from that table; D and trimming were worked out from the DNA. The table lists about 99,000 clones, around 83% of them singletons. The TCR was taken from an older man with active or convalescent COVID-19. The sample taken for sequencing was peripheral blood. The chain recombines TRBV3-1 (or the pseudogene TRBV3-2) with TRBJ1-1; the D is unclear. CDR3 nucleotides: TGTGCCAGCAGCCAAAACAAGTTGAACACTGAAGCTTTCTTT. Its protein product is CASSQNKLNTEAFF.